This T cell receptor (beta chain) derives from a study of T-cell reconstitution after alpha-beta-depleted transplantation in children. CDR1 SEHNR and CDR2 FQNEAQ come from the germline V gene (reference sequence). The length of the CDR3 is 15 residues. Trimming pared 1 base from V and 4 bases from J, leaving 14 bases between. The library targeted TCRbeta and was prepared with unique molecular identifiers. In TCRdb, the PCR reads were re-called with MiXCR into one record per CDR3 protein. The sample consists of around 300,000 distinct CDR3 sequences, roughly 10% of them appearing once. Sequencing used peripheral blood, obtained 180 days after TCRalphabeta/CD19-depleted stem cell transplant. This TCR derives from a male patient between 2 and 9 years old who had a stem cell transplant for chronic granulomatous disease, so the T cells may come from the graft donor. This chain links TRBV7-9 with TRBJ2-7; perhaps TRBD2 as D (5 bases). The CDR3 coding sequence is TGTGCCAGCAGCTTAGGAGCCAGCGGTGGGTACGAGCAGTACTTC. This codes for CASSLGASGGYEQYF. Using reference TRBV7-9 and TRBJ2-7 for the parts outside the CDR3, the full variable domain is DTGVSQNPRHKITKRGQNVTFRCDPISEHNRLYWYRQTLGQGPEFLTYFQNEAQLEKSRLLSDRFSAERPKGSFSTLEIQRTEQGDSAMYLCASSLGASGGYEQYFGPGTRLTVT.